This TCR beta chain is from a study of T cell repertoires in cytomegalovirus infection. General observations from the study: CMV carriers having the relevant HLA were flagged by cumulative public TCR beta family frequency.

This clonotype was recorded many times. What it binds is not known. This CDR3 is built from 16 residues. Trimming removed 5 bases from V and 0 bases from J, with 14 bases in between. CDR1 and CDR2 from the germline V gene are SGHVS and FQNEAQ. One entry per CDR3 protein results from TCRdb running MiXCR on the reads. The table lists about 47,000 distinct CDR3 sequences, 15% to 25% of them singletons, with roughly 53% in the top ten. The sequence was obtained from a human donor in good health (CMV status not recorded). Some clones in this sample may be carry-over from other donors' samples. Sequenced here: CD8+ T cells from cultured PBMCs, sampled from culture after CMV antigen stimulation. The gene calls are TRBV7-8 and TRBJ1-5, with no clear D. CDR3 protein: CASSPVGRDSNQPQHF. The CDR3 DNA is TGTGCCAGCAGCCCAGTCGGGAGGGATAGCAATCAGCCCCAGCATTTT.